This T cell receptor (beta chain) was profiled in a study of metastatic and nonmetastatic thyroid tumors. Whole-study context: Malignant thyroid and benign thyroid patients provided blood and tumor or nodule tissue whose repertoires were compared.

The germline V gene encodes CDR1 SGHTA and CDR2 FQGNSA. V gave up 1 base and J gave up 6 bases; unmatched junction bases: 6. The CDR3 has 14 amino acids. Treatment of any kind had been given to no patient before thyroid surgery. In the original analysis: CDR3 differences across clinicopathological groups were used to build a distant-metastasis classifier for papillary thyroid cancer. MiXCR was used by TCRdb to re-call the PCR reads. TCRdb, not the original authors, processed these V and J calls. Among around 20,000 clones, 15% to 19% were seen once, and the ten largest hold about two fifths. Regarding the study as a whole: Patients with malignant thyroid tumors reportedly had significantly higher TCR beta diversity than those with benign nodules, in blood and tumor.

At least ten counts were recorded for this clone. The antigen remains undetermined. The sample consisted of blood. The chain couples TRBV7-2 to TRBJ2-7; 7 bases are shared with TRBD1. The TCR originated in a female donor with papillary thyroid cancer or a benign thyroid nodule (not recorded which). Some clones in this sample may be carry-over from other donors' samples. The CDR3 bases are TGTGCCAGCAGCTTAGTGTACAGGGGTGCCGAGCAGTACTTC. Protein: CASSLVYRGAEQYF. Filled out from reference TRBV7-2 and TRBJ2-7, the complete variable domain reads GAGVSQSPSNKVTEKGKDVELRCDPISGHTALYWYRQSLGQGLEFLIYFQGNSAPDKSGLPSDRFSAERTGGSVSTLTIQRTQQEDSAVYLCASSLVYRGAEQYFGPGTRLTVT.